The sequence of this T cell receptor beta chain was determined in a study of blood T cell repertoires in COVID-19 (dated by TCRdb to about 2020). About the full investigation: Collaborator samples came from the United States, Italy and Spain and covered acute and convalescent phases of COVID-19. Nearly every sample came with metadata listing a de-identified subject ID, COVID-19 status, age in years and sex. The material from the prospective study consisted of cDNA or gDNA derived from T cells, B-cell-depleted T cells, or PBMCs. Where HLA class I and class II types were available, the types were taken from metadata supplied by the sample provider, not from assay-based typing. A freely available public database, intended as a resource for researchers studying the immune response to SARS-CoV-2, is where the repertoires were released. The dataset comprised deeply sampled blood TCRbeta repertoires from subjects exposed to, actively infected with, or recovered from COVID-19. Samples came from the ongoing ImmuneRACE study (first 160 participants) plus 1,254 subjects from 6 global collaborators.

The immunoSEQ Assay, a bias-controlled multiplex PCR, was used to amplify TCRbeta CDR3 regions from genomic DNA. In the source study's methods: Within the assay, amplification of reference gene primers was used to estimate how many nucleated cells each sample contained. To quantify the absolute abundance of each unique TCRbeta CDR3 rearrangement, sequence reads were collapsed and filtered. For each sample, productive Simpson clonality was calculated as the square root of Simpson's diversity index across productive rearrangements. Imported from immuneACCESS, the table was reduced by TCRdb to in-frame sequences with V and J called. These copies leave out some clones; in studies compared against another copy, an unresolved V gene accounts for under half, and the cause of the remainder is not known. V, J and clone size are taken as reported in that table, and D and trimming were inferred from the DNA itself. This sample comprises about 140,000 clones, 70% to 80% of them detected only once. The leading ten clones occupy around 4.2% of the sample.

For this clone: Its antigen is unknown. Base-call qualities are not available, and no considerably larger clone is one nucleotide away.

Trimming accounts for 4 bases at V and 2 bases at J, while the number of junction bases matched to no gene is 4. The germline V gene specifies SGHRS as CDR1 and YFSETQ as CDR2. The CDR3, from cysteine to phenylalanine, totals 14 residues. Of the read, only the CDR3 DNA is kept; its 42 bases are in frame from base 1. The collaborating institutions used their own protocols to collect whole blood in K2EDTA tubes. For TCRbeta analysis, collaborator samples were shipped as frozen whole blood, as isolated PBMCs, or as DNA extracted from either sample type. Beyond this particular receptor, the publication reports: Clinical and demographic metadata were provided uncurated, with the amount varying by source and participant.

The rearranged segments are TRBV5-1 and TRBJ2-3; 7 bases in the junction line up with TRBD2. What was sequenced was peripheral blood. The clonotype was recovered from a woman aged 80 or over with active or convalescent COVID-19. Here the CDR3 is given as CASSDGGNTDTQYF. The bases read TGCGCCAGCAGCGACGGGGGGAACACAGATACGCAGTATTTT.